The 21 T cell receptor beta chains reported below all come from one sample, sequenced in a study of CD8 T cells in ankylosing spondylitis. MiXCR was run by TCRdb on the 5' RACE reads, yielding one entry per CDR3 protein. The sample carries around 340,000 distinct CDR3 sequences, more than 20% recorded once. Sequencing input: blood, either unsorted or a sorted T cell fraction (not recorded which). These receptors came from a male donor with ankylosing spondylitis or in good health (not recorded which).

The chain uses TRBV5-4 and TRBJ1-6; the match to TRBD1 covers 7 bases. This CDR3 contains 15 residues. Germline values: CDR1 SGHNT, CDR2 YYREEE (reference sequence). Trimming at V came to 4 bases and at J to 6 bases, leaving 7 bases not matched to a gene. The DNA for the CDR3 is TGTGCCAGCAGCCGAGACAGGGCCCGTAATTCACCCCTCCACTTT. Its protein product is CASSRDRARNSPLHF.

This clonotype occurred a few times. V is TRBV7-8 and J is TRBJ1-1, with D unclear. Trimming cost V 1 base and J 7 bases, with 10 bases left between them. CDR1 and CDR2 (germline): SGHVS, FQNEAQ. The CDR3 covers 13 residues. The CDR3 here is CASSLVEGSEAFF. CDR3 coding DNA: TGTGCCAGCAGCTTAGTAGAAGGGAGTGAAGCTTTCTTT.

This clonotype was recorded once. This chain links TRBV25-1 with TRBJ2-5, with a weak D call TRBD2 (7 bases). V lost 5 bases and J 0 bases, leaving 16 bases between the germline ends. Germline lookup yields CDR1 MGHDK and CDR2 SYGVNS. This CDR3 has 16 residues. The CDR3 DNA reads TGTGCCAGCAGTAGGGTAGGCGGGGGCCACCAAGAGACCCAGTACTTC. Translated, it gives CASSRVGGGHQETQYF.

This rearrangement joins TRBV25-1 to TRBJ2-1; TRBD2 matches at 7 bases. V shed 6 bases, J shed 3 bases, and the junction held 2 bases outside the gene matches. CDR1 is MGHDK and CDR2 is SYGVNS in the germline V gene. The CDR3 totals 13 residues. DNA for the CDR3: TGTGCCAGCAGGACTAGCAGCTACAATGAGCAGTTCTTC. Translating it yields CASRTSSYNEQFF. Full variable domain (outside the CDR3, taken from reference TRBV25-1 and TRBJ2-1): EADIYQTPRYLVIGTGKKITLECSQTMGHDKMYWYQQDPGMELHLIHYSYGVNSTEKGDLSSESTVSRIRTEHFPLTLESARPSHTSQYLCASRTSSYNEQFFGPGTRLTVL.

The CDR3 DNA reads as TGCAGTGCTAGGGATGGACAGGGGTCTAAAGGCGAGCAGTACTTC. The encoded protein is CSARDGQGSKGEQYF. This chain links TRBV20-1 with TRBJ2-7, with 9 bases that match TRBD1. V shed 3 bases, J shed 6 bases, and the junction held 12 bases outside the gene matches. This CDR3 has 15 amino acids. Germline CDR1 reads DFQATT; CDR2 reads SNEGSKA (reference sequence).

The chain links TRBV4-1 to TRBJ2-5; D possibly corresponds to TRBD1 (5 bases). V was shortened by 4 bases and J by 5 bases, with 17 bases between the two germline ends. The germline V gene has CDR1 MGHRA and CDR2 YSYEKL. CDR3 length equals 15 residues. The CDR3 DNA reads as TGCGCCAGCAGCCCGACAGCAGGGAATAGGGAGACCCAGTACTTC. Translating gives CASSPTAGNRETQYF.

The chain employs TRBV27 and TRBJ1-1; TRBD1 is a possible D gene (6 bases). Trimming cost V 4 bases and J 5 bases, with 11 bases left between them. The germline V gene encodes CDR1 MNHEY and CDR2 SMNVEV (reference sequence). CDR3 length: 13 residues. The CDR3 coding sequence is TGTGCCAGCAGTTCGACAGGCAGGACTGAAGCTTTCTTT. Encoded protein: CASSSTGRTEAFF.

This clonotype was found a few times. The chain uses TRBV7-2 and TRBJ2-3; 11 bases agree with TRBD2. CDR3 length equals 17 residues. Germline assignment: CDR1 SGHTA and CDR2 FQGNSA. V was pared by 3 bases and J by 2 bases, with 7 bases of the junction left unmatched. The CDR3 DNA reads TGTGCCAGCAGCTTGTCCCCACTAGCGGGGGTCACAGATACGCAGTATTTT. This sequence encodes CASSLSPLAGVTDTQYF.

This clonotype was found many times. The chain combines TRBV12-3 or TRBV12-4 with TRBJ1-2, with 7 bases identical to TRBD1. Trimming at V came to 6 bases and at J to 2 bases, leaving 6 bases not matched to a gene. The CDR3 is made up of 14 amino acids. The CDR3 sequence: CASSRGTANYGYTF. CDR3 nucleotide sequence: TGTGCCAGCAGCCGGGGGACAGCAAACTATGGCTACACCTTC.

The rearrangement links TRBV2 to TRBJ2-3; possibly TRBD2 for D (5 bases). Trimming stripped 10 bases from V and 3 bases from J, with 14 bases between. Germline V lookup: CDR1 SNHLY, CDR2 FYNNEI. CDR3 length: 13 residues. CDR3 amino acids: CANDPRETDTQYF. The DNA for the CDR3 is TGTGCCAATGACCCGAGGGAGACAGATACGCAGTATTTT. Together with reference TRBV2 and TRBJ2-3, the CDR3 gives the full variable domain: EPEVTQTPSHQVTQMGQEVILRCVPISNHLYFYWYRQILGQKVEFLVSFYNNEISEKSEIFDDQFSVERPDGSNFTLKIRSTKLEDSAMYFCANDPRETDTQYFGPGTRLTVL.

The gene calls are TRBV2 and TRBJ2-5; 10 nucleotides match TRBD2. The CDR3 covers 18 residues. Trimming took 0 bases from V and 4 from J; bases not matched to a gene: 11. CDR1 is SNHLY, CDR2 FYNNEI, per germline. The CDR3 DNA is TGTGCCAGCAGTGAAGCGCTTCAGGGAGCGGGGGGGCGAGAGACCCAGTACTTC. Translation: CASSEALQGAGGRETQYF. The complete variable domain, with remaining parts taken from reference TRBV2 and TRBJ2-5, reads EPEVTQTPSHQVTQMGQEVILRCVPISNHLYFYWYRQILGQKVEFLVSFYNNEISEKSEIFDDQFSVERPDGSNFTLKIRSTKLEDSAMYFCASSEALQGAGGRETQYFGPGTRLLVL.

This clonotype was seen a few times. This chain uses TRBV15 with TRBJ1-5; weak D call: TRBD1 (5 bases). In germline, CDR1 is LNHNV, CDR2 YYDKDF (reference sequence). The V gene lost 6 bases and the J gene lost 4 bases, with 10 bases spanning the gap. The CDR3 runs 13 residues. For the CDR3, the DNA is TGTGCCACCAGTAAGACAGCTAATCAGCCCCAGCATTTT. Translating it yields CATSKTANQPQHF. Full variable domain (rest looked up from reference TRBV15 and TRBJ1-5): DAMVIQNPRYQVTQFGKPVTLSCSQTLNHNVMYWYQQKSSQAPKLLFHYYDKDFNNEADTPDNFQSRRPNTSFCFLDIRSPGLGDTAMYLCATSKTANQPQHFGDGTRLSIL.

CDR3: CSARDSNGNTIYF. As DNA, the CDR3 is TGCAGCGCCAGAGACAGTAATGGAAACACCATATATTTT. This chain connects TRBV29-1 to TRBJ1-3; tentatively, D is TRBD1 (5 bases). V dropped 7 bases and J dropped 3 bases, with 13 bases sitting between them. Germline V lookup: CDR1 SQVTM, CDR2 ANQGSEA. CDR3 length: 13 amino acids.

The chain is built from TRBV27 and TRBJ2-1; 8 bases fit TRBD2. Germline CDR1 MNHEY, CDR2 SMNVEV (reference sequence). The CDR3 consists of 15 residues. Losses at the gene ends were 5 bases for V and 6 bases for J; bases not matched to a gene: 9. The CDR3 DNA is TGTGCCAGCAGTGTCGATGAGCGGGGGAGCAATGAGCAGTTCTTC. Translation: CASSVDERGSNEQFF.

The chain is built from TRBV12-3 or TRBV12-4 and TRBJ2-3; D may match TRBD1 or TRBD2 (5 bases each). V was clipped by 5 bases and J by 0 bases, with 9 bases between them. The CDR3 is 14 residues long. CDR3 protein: CASSRGPSTDTQYF. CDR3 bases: TGTGCCAGCAGTCGGGGCCCCAGCACAGATACGCAGTATTTT.

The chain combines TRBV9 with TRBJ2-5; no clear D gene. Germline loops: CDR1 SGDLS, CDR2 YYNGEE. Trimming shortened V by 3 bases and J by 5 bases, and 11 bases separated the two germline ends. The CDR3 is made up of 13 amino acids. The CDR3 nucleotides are TGTGCCAGCAGCGCCTACCCTGAGGAGACCCAGTACTTC. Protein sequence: CASSAYPEETQYF.

This CDR3 is CASSDTSGEADTQYF. The CDR3 region has the DNA TGTGCCAGCAGCGACACTAGCGGGGAAGCAGATACGCAGTATTTT. V gene TRBV28 combines with J gene TRBJ2-3; 10 bases map to TRBD2. Germline CDR1 MDHEN, CDR2 SYDVKM. The CDR3 extends over 15 amino acids. V was pared by 6 bases and J by 4 bases, with 7 bases of the junction left unmatched.

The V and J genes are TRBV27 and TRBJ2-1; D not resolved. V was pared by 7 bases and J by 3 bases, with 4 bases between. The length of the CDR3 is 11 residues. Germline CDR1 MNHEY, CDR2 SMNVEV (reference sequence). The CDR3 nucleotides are TGTGCCAGCATCAACTACAATGAGCAGTTCTTC. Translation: CASINYNEQFF.

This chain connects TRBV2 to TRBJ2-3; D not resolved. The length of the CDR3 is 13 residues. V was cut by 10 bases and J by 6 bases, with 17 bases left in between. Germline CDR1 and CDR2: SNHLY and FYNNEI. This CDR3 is CAKREGSGDTQYF. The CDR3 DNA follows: TGTGCCAAACGCGAAGGGTCTGGGGATACGCAGTATTTT.

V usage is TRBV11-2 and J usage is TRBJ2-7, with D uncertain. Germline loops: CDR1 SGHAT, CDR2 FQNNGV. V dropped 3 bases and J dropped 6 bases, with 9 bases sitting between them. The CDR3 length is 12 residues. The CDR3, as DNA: TGTGCCAGCAGCTTTGTGGATCCCGAGCAGTACTTC. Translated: CASSFVDPEQYF.

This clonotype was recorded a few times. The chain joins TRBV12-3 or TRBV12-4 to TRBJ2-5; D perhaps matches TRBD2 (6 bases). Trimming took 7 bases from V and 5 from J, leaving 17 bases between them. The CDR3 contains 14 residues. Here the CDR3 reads CASTLGGTGETQYF. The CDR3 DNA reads TGTGCCAGCACCCTGGGGGGTACCGGGGAGACCCAGTACTTC.